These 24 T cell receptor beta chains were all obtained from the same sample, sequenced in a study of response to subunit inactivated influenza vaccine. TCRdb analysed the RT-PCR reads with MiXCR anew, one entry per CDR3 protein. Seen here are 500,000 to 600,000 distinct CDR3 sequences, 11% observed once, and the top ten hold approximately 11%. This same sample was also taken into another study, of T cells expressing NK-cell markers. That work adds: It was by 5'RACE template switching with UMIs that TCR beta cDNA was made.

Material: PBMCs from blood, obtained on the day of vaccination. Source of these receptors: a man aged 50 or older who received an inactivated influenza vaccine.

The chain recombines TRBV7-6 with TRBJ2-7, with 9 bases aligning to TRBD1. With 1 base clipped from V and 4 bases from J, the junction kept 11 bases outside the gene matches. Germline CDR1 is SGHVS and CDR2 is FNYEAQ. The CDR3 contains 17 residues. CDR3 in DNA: TGTGCCAGCAGCTTAGATATGACCGGGACAGGGACGTACGAGCAGTACTTC. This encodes CASSLDMTGTGTYEQYF.

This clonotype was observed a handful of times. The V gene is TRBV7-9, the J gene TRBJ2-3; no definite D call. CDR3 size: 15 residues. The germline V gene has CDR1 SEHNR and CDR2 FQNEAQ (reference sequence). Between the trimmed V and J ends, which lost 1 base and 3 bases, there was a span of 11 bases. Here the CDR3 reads CASSLGVYGTDTQYF. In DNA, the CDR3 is TGTGCCAGCAGCTTAGGAGTGTACGGGACAGATACGCAGTATTTT.

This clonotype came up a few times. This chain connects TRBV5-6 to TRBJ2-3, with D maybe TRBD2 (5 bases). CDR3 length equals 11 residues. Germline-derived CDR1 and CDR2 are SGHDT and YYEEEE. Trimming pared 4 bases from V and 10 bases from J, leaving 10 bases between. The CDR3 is CASSLDGAQYF. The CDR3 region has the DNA TGTGCCAGCAGCCTCGACGGGGCGCAGTATTTT.

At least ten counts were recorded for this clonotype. CDR3 in DNA: TGCGCCAGCAGCTTGGTGCCGGGGACCTCTGGAAACACCATATATTTT. Its protein product is CASSLVPGTSGNTIYF. The chain is built from TRBV5-1 and TRBJ1-3; possibly TRBD1 for D (5 bases). The germline V and J ends were trimmed by 0 bases and 0 bases, with 10 bases remaining between them. In germline, CDR1 is SGHRS, CDR2 YFSETQ. CDR3 size: 16 residues.

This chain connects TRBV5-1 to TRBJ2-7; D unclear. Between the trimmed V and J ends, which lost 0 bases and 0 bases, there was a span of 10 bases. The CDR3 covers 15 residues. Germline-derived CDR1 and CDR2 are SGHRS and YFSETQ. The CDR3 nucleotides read TGCGCCAGCAGCTTGGATAGCACCCTCTCCTACGAGCAGTACTTC. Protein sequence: CASSLDSTLSYEQYF.

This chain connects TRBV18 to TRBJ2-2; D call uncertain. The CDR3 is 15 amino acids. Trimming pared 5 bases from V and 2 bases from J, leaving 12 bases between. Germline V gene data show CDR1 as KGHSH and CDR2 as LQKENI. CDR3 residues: CASSSTRENTGELFF. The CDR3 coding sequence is TGTGCCAGCTCATCCACGAGAGAAAACACCGGGGAGCTGTTTTTT.

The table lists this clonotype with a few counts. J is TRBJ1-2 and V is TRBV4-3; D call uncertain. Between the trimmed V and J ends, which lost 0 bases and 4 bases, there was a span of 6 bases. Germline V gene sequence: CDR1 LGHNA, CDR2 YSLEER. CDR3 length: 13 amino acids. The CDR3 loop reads CASSQDKGYGYTF. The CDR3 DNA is TGCGCCAGCAGCCAAGATAAGGGCTATGGCTACACCTTC.

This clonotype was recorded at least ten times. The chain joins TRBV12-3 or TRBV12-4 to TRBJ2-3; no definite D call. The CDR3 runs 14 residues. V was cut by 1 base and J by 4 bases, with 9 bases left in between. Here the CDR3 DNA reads TGTGCCAGCAGTTTAGAGGCAACCGCAGATACGCAGTATTTT. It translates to CASSLEATADTQYF.

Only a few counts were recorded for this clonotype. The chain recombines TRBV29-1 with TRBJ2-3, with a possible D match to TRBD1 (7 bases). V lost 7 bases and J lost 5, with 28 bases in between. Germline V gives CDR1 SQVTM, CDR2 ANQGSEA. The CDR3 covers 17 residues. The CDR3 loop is CSGVPADRVQGGDTQYF. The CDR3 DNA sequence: TGCAGCGGTGTTCCCGCCGACAGGGTTCAGGGGGGAGATACGCAGTATTTT.

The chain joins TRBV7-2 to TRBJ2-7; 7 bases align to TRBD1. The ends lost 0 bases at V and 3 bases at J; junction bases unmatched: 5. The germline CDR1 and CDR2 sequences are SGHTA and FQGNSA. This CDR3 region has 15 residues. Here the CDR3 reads CASSLATGKGYEQYF. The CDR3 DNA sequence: TGTGCCAGCAGCTTAGCGACAGGGAAGGGCTACGAGCAGTACTTC.

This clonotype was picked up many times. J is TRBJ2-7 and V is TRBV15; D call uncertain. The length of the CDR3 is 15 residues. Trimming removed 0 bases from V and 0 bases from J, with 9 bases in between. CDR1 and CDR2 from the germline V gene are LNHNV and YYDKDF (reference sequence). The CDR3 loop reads CATSRDPGSSYEQYF. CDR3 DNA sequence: TGTGCCACCAGCAGAGATCCAGGTTCCTCCTACGAGCAGTACTTC.

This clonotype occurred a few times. The CDR3 DNA reads as TGTGCCAGCAGTTTCCTAGCGGAACCTAGCACAGATACGCAGTATTTT. This translates into CASSFLAEPSTDTQYF. This chain joins TRBV28 and TRBJ2-3; 7 bases align to TRBD2. The V gene's germline CDR1 is MDHEN and CDR2 SYDVKM. The V segment lost 3 bases and the J segment 0 bases; nucleotides outside the gene matches: 6. This CDR3 has 16 residues.

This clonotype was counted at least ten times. The CDR3 nucleotides are TGCGCCAGCAGCCAAGATCTAAATGAAAAACTGTTTTTT. Its translation: CASSQDLNEKLFF. V and J are TRBV4-3 and TRBJ1-4; D uncertain. CDR1 LGHNA and CDR2 YSLEER come from the germline V gene. The V and J ends lost 0 bases and 5 bases respectively, with 4 bases between them. CDR3 length equals 13 residues.

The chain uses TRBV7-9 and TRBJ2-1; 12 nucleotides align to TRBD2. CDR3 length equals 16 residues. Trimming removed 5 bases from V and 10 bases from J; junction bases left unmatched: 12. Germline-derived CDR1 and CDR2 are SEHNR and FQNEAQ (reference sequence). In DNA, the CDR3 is TGTGCCAGCAGCCCCCCTAGCGGGAGGGGTCCGCCCGAGCAGTTCTTC. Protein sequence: CASSPPSGRGPPEQFF.

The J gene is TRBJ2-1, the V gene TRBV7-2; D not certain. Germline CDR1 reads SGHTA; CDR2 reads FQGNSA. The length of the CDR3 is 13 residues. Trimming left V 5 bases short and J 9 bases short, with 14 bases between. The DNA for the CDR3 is TGTGCCAGCAGCCTTGAAGCGAGGCGTGAGCAGTTCTTC. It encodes CASSLEARREQFF.

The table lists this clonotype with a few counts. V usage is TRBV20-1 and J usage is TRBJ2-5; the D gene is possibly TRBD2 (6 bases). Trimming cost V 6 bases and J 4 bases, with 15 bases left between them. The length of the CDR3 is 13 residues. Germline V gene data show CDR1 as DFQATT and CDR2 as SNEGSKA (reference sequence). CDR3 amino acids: CSADTSILETQYF. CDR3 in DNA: TGCAGTGCAGACACTAGCATTCTAGAGACCCAGTACTTC.

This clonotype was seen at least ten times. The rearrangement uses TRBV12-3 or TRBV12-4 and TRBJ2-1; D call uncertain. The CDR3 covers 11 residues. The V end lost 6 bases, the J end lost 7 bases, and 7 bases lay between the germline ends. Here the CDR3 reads CASRYDNEQFF. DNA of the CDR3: TGTGCCAGCAGATATGATAATGAGCAGTTCTTC.

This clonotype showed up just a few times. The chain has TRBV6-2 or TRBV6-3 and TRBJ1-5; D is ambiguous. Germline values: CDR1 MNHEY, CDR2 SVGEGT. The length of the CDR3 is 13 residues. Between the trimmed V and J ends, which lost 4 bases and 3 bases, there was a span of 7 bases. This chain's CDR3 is CASSWVFNQPQHF. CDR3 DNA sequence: TGTGCCAGCAGTTGGGTTTTCAATCAGCCCCAGCATTTT.

CDR3 amino acids: CASSSNDRVYEQYF. The DNA of the CDR3 is TGTGCCAGCAGTTCAAACGACAGGGTCTACGAGCAGTACTTC. The J gene is TRBJ2-7, the V gene TRBV27; 7 bases fit TRBD1. The CDR3 spans 14 residues. Trimming removed 4 bases from V and 3 bases from J; junction bases left unmatched: 6. Per the germline V gene, CDR1 is MNHEY and CDR2 is SMNVEV (reference sequence).

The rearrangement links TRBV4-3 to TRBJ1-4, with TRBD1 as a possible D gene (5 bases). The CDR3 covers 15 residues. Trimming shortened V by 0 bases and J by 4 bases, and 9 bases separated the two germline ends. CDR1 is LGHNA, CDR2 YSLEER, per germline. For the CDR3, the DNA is TGCGCCAGCAGCCAAGATGGGACGGTTAATGAAAAACTGTTTTTT. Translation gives CASSQDGTVNEKLFF.

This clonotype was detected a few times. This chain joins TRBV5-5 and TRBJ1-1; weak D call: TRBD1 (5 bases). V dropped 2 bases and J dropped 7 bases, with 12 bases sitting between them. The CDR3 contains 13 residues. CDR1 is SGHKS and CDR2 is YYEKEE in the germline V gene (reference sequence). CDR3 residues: CASSLGGTDEAFF. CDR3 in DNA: TGTGCCAGCAGCTTAGGTGGGACGGATGAAGCTTTCTTT.

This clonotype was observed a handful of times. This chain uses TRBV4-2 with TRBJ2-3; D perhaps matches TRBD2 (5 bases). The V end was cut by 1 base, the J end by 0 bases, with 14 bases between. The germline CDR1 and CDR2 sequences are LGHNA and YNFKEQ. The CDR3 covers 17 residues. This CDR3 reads CASSQGLRAASTDTQYF. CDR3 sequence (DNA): TGTGCCAGCAGCCAAGGTCTGCGGGCAGCTAGCACAGATACGCAGTATTTT.

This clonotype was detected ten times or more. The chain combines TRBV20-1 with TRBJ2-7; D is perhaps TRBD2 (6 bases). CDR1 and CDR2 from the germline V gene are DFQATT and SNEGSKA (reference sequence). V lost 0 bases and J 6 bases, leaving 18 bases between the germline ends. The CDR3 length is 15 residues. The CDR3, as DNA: TGCAGTGCTAGAGATCCCGCGGGAAGGGGCCTCGAGCAGTACTTC. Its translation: CSARDPAGRGLEQYF.

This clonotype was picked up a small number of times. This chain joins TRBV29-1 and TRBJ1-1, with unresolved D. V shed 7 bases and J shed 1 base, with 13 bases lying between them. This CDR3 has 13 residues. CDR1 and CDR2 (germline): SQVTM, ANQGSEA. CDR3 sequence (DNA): TGCAGCGCCAAGGCCTCACGGAACACTGAAGCTTTCTTT. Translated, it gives CSAKASRNTEAFF.